This T cell receptor (beta chain) was sequenced in a study of blood T cell repertoires in COVID-19 (dated by TCRdb to 2020 to 2022). Broadly, across the study: The collaborator samples originated in the United States, Italy and Spain and spanned the acute and convalescent phases of COVID-19. Sample metadata almost always included a de-identified subject ID, COVID-19 status, age in years and sex. Where available, HLA class I and class II types were taken from metadata supplied by the sample provider and were not determined by assay-based typing. The samples were drawn from the first 160 participants of the ongoing ImmuneRACE study and from 950 to 1,500 subjects provided by 6 global collaborators. The material from the prospective study consisted of cDNA or gDNA derived from T cells, B-cell-depleted T cells, or PBMCs. Subjects who had been exposed to COVID-19, were actively infected with it, or had recovered from it provided the deeply sampled blood TCRbeta repertoires that made up the dataset. The repertoires were made available in a free public database intended to serve as a resource for research on the immune response to SARS-CoV-2. The full study reports these points: How much clinical and demographic metadata was included differed by source and by participant, and the metadata was provided uncurated.

Turning to this clone: This clone's antigen is unknown. No clone much larger than this one lies a single base away; base qualities are absent.

Per the germline V gene (reference sequence), LNHDA is the CDR1 and SQIVND is the CDR2. Relative to germline, V is missing 3 bases and J is missing 1 base, with 4 bases of the junction outside any gene match. Including the terminal cysteine and phenylalanine, the CDR3 comprises 16 residues. Only the CDR3 portion is preserved as DNA: 48 bases, with reading frame beginning at the first base. Enrolling through a virtual design, the prospective study's participants ranged in age from roughly 18 to 89 years and lived across 24 United States geographic areas. In the prospective study, cohorts were assigned on the basis of participant-reported clinical history obtained from a screening survey and a study questionnaire. Recovered participants in ImmuneRACE Cohort 3 were defined by two consecutive negative NP/OP PCR tests, clearance by a healthcare professional, or resolution of symptoms. Each participant in the prospective study had whole blood, serum and a nasopharyngeal or oropharyngeal swab collected by mobile phlebotomists. Prospective study participants could optionally give additional blood draws and questionnaires over an approximately two-month period. Before DNA extraction, prospective study blood samples were shipped either frozen or at room temperature.

TCRbeta CDR3 regions were amplified from genomic DNA using the immunoSEQ Assay, a bias-controlled multiplex PCR. As for how the authors treated the data: Nucleated cell counts per sample were estimated from amplification of reference gene primers within the assay. To quantify the absolute abundance of each unique TCRbeta CDR3 rearrangement, sequence reads were collapsed and filtered. For each sample, productive Simpson clonality was calculated as the square root of Simpson's diversity index over productive rearrangements. The immuneACCESS repertoire file appears here via TCRdb, limited to in-frame rearrangements. These files lack a portion of the clones; in checked studies, under half of the deficit traces to unresolved V genes, and the cause of the others is not known. The DNA was the basis for D and trimming; V, J and clone size are from that table. Within this sample are a few hundred thousand clones, with about 90% of them counted one time only. Under 3% of the sample rests with the top ten.

The sequence links TRBV19 to TRBJ2-1, with TRBD1 identical over 9 junction bases. Sequencing was carried out using PBMCs or T cells enriched from blood (not recorded which). The receptor was isolated from a woman aged 30 to 39 who had recovered from COVID-19. The CDR3 here reads CASSITGQGSYNEQFF. Here is the DNA: TGTGCCAGTAGTATCACGGGACAGGGATCCTACAATGAGCAGTTCTTC.